Following are 5 T cell receptor beta chains from one sample sequenced in a study of blood T cell repertoires in COVID-19 (dated by TCRdb to about 2020). The library relied on the immunoSEQ multiplex PCR assay. Entries here come from immuneACCESS through TCRdb and include only in-frame sequences with V and J called. Some clones fail to appear in such tables; in the studies checked, an unresolved V gene covers under half of the shortfall, and the cause of the remainder is unknown. The sample includes 12,000 to 15,000 clones, with around 78% observed a single time. The ten top clones hold over 15% of the sample. Material for sequencing was peripheral blood. The receptors originated from a man aged 40-49 years with active or convalescent COVID-19.

The V gene is TRBV24-1, the J gene TRBJ2-7, with a tentative D call TRBD2 (6 bases). Germline values: CDR1 KGHDR, CDR2 SFDVKD. Trimming cost V 6 bases and J 2 bases, with 22 bases left between them. This CDR3 contains 17 residues. The CDR3 reads CATSLGEYGTSAYEQYF. The CDR3 DNA reads as TGTGCCACCAGTCTGGGGGAGTACGGGACTTCAGCCTACGAGCAGTACTTC.

The CDR3 region has the DNA TGTGCCAGTAGTGGGGACAAGCGGGAGACCCAGTACTTC. Amino acid sequence: CASSGDKRETQYF. The genes are TRBV19 and TRBJ2-5; TRBD1 might be the D (6 bases). Between the trimmed V and J ends, which lost 5 bases and 5 bases, there was a span of 12 bases. CDR3 length: 13 amino acids. The germline CDR1 and CDR2 sequences are LNHDA and SQIVND (reference sequence).

V gene TRBV9 combines with J gene TRBJ2-1; TRBD2 is a possible D gene (6 bases). Germline values: CDR1 SGDLS, CDR2 YYNGEE. The CDR3 is 15 residues long. Trimming removed 0 bases from V and 4 bases from J, with 11 bases in between. This CDR3 reads CASSVDLATYNEQFF. The CDR3 DNA is TGTGCCAGCAGCGTAGATCTAGCGACTTACAATGAGCAGTTCTTC.

The rearrangement uses TRBV7-2 and TRBJ1-5, with D tentatively TRBD1 (6 bases). V lost 5 bases and J lost 5, with 16 bases in between. CDR3 length: 15 residues. Germline V gene lookup returns CDR1 SGHTA and CDR2 FQGNSA. For the CDR3, the DNA is TGTGCCAGCAGCACCGAGACAGGTTTTCATCAGCCCCAGCATTTT. Translated: CASSTETGFHQPQHF.

The chain combines TRBV9 with TRBJ2-3; 9 bases are shared with TRBD2. V dropped 2 bases and J dropped 0; count of bases not matched to a gene: 7. The CDR3 totals 17 residues. Germline CDR1 and CDR2: SGDLS and YYNGEE. CDR3 DNA: TGTGCCAGCAGCGTTCAAGTAGCGGGGGCTAGCACAGATACGCAGTATTTT. This encodes CASSVQVAGASTDTQYF.